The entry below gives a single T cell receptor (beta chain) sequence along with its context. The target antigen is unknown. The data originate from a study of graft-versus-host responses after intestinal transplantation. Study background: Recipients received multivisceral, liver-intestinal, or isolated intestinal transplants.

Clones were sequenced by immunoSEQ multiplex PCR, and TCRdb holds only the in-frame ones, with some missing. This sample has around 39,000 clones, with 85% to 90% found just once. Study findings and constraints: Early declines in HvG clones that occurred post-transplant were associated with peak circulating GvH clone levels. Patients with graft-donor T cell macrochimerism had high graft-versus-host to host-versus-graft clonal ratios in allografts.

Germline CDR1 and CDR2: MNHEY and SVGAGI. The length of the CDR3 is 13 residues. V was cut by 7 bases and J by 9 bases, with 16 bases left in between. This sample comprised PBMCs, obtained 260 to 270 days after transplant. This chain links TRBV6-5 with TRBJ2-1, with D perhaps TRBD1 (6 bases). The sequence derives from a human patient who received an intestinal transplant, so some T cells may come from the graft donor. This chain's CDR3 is CASTTTGMTEQFF. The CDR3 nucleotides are TGTGCCAGCACAACAACAGGGATGACTGAGCAGTTCTTC.